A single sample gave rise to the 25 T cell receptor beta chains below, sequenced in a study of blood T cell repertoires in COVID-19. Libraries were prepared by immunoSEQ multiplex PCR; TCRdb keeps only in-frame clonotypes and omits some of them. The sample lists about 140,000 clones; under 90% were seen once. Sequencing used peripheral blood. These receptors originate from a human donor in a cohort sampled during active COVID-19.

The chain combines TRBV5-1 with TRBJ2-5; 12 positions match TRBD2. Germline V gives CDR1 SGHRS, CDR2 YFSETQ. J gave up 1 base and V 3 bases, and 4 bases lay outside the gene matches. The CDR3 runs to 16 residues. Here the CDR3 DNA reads TGCGCCAGCAGCTCTCTACTAGCGGGAGGCCAAGAGACCCAGTACTTC. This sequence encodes CASSSLLAGGQETQYF.

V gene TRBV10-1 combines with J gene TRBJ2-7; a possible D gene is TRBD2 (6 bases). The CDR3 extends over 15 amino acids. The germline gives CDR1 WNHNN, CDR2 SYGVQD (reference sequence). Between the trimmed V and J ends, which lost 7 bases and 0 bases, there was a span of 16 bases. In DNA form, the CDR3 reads TGCGCCAGCACCGGTCTAGCGTGGCCCTCCTACGAGCAGTACTTC. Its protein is CASTGLAWPSYEQYF.

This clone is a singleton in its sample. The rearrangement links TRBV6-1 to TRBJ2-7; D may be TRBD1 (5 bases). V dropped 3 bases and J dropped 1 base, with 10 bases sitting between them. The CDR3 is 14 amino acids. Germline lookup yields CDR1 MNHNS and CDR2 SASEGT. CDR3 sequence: CASSETRGSYEQYF. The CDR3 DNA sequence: TGTGCCAGCAGTGAGACAAGGGGTTCCTACGAGCAGTACTTC.

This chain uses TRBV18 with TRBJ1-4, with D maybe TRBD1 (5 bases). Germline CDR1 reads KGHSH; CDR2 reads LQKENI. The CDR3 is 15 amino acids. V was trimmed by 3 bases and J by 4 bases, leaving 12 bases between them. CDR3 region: CASSPSSGNNEKLFF. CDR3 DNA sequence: TGTGCCAGCTCACCGTCTTCAGGGAATAATGAAAAACTGTTTTTT.

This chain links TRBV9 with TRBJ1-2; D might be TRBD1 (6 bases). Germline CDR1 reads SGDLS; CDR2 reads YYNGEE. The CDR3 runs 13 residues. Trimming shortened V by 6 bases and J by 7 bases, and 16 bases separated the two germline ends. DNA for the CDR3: TGTGCCAGCACCCCGACAGGTGTGTTTGGCTACACCTTC. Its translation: CASTPTGVFGYTF.

The CDR3 loop is CASSPILAGGWDEQYF. The CDR3 DNA reads TGTGCCAGCAGCCCCATACTAGCGGGAGGGTGGGACGAGCAGTACTTC. The V call is TRBV7-2, the J call TRBJ2-7, with 13 positions matching TRBD2. The V gene end was trimmed by 5 bases and the J gene end by 5 bases; junction bases not matched to a gene: 9. The CDR3 extends over 16 amino acids. Germline V gene data show CDR1 as SGHTA and CDR2 as FQGNSA.

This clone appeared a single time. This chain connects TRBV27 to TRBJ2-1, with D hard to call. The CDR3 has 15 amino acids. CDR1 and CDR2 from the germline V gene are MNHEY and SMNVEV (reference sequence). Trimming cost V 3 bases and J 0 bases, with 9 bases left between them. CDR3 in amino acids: CASSFGGNSYNEQFF. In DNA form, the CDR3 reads TGTGCCAGCAGTTTTGGCGGAAACTCCTACAATGAGCAGTTCTTC.

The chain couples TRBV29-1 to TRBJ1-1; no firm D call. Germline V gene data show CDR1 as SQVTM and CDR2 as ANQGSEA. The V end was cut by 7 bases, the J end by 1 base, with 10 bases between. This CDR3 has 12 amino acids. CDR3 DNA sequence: TGCAGCGCCCTCAGGCAGAACACTGAAGCTTTCTTT. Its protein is CSALRQNTEAFF.

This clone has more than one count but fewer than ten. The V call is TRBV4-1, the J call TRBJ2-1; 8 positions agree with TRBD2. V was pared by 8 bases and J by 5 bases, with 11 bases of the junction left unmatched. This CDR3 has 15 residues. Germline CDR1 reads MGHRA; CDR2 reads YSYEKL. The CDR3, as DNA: TGCGCCAGCCAGCCACGCCTAGCGGGCAACAATGAGCAGTTCTTC. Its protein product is CASQPRLAGNNEQFF.

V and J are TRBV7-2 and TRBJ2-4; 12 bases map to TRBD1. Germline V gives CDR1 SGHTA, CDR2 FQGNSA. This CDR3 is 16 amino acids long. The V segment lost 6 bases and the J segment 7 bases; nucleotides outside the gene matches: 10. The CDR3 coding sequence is TGTGCCAGCAGTCGTACCGGGACAGGGGGCTCGAACATTCAGTACTTC. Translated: CASSRTGTGGSNIQYF.

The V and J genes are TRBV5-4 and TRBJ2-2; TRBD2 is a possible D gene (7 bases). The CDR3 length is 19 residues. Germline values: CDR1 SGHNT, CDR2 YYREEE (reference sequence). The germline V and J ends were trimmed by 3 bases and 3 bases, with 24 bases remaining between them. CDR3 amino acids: CASSYPTGRSGVDTGELFF. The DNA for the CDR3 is TGTGCCAGCAGCTACCCGACCGGGAGGTCAGGGGTGGACACCGGGGAGCTGTTTTTT.

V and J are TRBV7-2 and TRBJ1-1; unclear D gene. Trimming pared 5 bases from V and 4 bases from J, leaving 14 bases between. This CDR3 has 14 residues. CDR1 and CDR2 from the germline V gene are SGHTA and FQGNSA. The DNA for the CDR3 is TGTGCCAGCAGCCCCCAACGGGGTATCACTGAAGCTTTCTTT. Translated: CASSPQRGITEAFF.

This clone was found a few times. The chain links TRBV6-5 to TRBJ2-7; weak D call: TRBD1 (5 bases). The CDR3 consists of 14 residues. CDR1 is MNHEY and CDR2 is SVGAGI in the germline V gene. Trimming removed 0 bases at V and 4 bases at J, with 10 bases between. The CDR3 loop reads CASSYSGQGYEQYF. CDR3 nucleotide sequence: TGTGCCAGCAGTTACTCGGGGCAGGGATACGAGCAGTACTTC.

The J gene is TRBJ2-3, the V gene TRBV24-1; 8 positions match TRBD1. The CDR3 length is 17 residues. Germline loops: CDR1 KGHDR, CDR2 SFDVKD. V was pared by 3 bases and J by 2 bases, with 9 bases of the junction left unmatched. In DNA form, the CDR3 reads TGTGCCACCAGTGATCCGCAGGGGGCGTCAGCCACAGATACGCAGTATTTT. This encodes CATSDPQGASATDTQYF.

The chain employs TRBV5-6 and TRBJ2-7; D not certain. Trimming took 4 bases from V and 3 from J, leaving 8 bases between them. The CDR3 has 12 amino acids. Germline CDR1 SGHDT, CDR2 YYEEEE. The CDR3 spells CASSLPGYEQYF. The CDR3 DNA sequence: TGTGCCAGCAGCCTTCCGGGCTACGAGCAGTACTTC.

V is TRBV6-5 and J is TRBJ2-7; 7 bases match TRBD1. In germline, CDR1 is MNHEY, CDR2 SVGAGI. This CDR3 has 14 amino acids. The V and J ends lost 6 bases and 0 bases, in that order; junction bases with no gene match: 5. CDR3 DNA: TGTGCCAGCAGGGGGGACAGACTCTCCTACGAGCAGTACTTC. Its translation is CASRGDRLSYEQYF.

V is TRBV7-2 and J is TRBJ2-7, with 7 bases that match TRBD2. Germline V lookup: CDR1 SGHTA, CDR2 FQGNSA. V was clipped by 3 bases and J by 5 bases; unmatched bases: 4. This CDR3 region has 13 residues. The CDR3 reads CASSLGDYNEQYF. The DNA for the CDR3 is TGTGCCAGCAGCTTGGGGGACTATAACGAGCAGTACTTC.

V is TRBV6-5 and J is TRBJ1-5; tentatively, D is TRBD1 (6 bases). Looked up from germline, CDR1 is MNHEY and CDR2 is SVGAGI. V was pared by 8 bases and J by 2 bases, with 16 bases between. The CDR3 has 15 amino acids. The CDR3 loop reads CASVYWDTGNQPQHF. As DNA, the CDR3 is TGTGCCAGCGTGTATTGGGACACGGGCAATCAGCCCCAGCATTTT.

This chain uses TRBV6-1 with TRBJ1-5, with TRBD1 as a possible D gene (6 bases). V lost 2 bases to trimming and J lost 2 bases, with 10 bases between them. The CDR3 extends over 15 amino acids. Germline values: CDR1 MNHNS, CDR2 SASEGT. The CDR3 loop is CASSENRAGNQPQHF. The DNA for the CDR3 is TGTGCCAGCAGTGAAAACAGGGCGGGCAATCAGCCCCAGCATTTT.

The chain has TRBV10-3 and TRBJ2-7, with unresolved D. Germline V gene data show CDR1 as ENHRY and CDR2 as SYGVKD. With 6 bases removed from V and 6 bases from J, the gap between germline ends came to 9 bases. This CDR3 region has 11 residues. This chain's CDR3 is CAISGGAEQYF. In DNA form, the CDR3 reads TGTGCCATCAGCGGCGGAGCCGAGCAGTACTTC.

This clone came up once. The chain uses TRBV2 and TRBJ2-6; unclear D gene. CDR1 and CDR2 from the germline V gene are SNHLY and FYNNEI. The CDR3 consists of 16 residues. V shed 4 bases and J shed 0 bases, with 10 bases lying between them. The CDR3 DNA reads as TGTGCCAGCAGTGTTGGTGCACACTCTGGGGCCAACGTCCTGACTTTC. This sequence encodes CASSVGAHSGANVLTF.

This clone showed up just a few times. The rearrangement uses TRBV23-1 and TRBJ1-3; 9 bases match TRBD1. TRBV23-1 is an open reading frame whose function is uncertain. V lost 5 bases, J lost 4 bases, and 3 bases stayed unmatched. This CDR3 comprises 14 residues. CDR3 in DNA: TGCGCCAGCAGTTACAGGGGGCGCGGAAACACCATATATTTT. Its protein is CASSYRGRGNTIYF.

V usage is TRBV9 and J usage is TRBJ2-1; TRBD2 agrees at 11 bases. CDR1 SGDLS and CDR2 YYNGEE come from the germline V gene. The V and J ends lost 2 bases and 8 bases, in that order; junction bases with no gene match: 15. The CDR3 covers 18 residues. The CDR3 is CASSVRGVGLAGGDEQFF. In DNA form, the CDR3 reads TGTGCCAGCAGCGTCCGGGGTGTCGGGCTAGCGGGAGGAGATGAGCAGTTCTTC.

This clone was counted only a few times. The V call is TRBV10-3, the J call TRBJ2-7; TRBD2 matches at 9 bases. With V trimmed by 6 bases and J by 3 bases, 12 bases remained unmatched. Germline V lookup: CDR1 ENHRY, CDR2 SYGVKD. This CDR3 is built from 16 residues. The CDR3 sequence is CAIRPGLAIGSYEQYF. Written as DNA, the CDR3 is TGTGCCATCAGACCGGGACTAGCCATCGGAAGCTACGAGCAGTACTTC.

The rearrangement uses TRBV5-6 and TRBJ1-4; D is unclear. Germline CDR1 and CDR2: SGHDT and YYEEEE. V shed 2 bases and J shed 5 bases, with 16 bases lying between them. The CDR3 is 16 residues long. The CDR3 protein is CASSLVPSSGNEKLFF. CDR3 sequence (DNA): TGTGCCAGCAGCTTAGTTCCCTCGTCGGGGAATGAAAAACTGTTTTTT.